This T cell receptor (beta chain) was sequenced during a study of blood T cell repertoires in COVID-19. On the study more broadly: Some COVID-19 samples were acute and others convalescent; all came from the United States, Italy and Spain. Nucleic acid was either cDNA or gDNA, and it came from T cells, B-cell-depleted T cells, or PBMCs.

Authors' methods: Nucleated cell counts were estimated from reference gene primer amplification. Generated by immunoSEQ multiplex PCR, the TCRdb table keeps only in-frame clones and is missing some. Clone size and the V and J calls come from that table; the DNA yielded D and trimming. The table lists tens of thousands of clones, approximately 83% of them singletons, with approximately 1.4% in the top ten. The material sequenced was peripheral blood. The receptor was derived from a woman aged 55-69 years with acute or convalescent COVID-19.

The CDR3 loop is CAWSVLGIYGYTF. In nucleotides, the CDR3 is TGTGCCTGGAGTGTACTAGGGATCTATGGCTACACCTTC. The chain couples TRBV30 to TRBJ1-2; D gene uncertain. Germline V CDR1 and CDR2: GTSNPN, SVGIG (reference sequence). V lost 0 bases to trimming and J lost 4 bases, with 9 bases between them. This CDR3 spans 13 amino acids.